This T cell receptor beta chain was sequenced for a study of CD8 T cells in ankylosing spondylitis. As for this clonotype: The antigen remains undetermined.

Study results and caveats: Seemingly characteristic of ankylosing spondylitis blood was a TCR beta motif consisting of fewer than 10 highly homologous variants.

One entry per CDR3 protein results from TCRdb running MiXCR on the 5' RACE reads. This table holds around 480,000 distinct CDR3 sequences, more than 15% found once. The sequence was obtained from a male donor with ankylosing spondylitis. The sample comprised blood, either unsorted or a sorted T cell fraction (not recorded which).

CDR3 coding DNA: TGTGCCAGCAGCCGGACTGGCTACAATGAGCAGTTCTTC. This translates into CASSRTGYNEQFF. This chain connects TRBV7-9 to TRBJ2-1; D is perhaps TRBD2 (5 bases). V lost 5 bases, J lost 3 bases, and 8 bases lay in between. The CDR3 spans 13 residues. Germline V gene data show CDR1 as SEHNR and CDR2 as FQNEAQ (reference sequence).